This T cell receptor (beta chain) is drawn from a study of cytomegalovirus exposure and HLA in healthy donors. Whole-study findings and limits: Reportedly, fewer N-insertions than the approximately 690-donor mean appeared in an Asian-associated ancestry cluster in a later analysis.

PCR was performed using 60 Vbeta and 13 Jbeta primers. The method was immunoSEQ multiplex PCR; TCRdb's version includes in-frame clones alone and lacks a portion of them. The data contain 95,000 to 150,000 clones, just over 65% of them singletons. About this clone: As yet, its antigen is unknown.

Despite likely unrecorded immune exposures, the donors were nominally healthy at the time of sampling. The source of this sequence is a man younger than 35 in good health and CMV-seronegative. Sequencing was done on a sample of PBMCs.

This chain's CDR3 is CAWSQGTYEQYF. The DNA for the CDR3 is TGTGCCTGGAGTCAGGGTACCTACGAGCAGTACTTC. The chain combines TRBV30 with TRBJ2-7; D is perhaps TRBD1 (5 bases). CDR3 length: 12 residues. The germline gives CDR1 GTSNPN, CDR2 SVGIG (reference sequence). V lost 2 bases to trimming and J lost 2 bases, with 7 bases between them.